This T cell receptor (beta chain) was observed in a study of blood T cell repertoires in COVID-19 (dated by TCRdb to about 2020). In terms of the full investigation: Samples covering the acute and convalescent phases of COVID-19 were provided by collaborators in the United States, Italy and Spain. Where HLA class I and class II types were available, the types were taken from metadata supplied by the sample provider, not from assay-based typing. Samples came from the ongoing ImmuneRACE study (first 160 participants) plus 1,254 subjects from 6 global collaborators. The sample metadata nearly always contained a de-identified subject ID, COVID-19 status, age in years and sex. The prospective study material was composed of cDNA or gDNA derived from T cells, B-cell-depleted T cells, or PBMCs. Deeply sampled blood TCRbeta repertoires from subjects exposed to, actively infected with, or recovered from COVID-19 were included in the dataset. The repertoires were released in a freely available public database meant as a resource for research on the immune response to SARS-CoV-2.

Broad study findings and their caveats: The amount of clinical and demographic metadata varied by source and participant and was provided uncurated.

TCRbeta CDR3 regions were amplified from genomic DNA using the immunoSEQ Assay, a bias-controlled multiplex PCR. Per the authors' processing: The number of nucleated cells in each sample was estimated by amplification of reference gene primers within the assay. Sequence reads were collapsed and filtered to measure the absolute abundance of every unique TCRbeta CDR3 rearrangement. Productive Simpson clonality was computed per sample as the square root of Simpson's diversity index over productive rearrangements. As stored in TCRdb, this immuneACCESS dataset retains in-frame rearrangements with V and J assigned. A fraction of the clones does not appear; measured against another copy, unresolved V genes explain less than half of the discrepancy, and the remainder lacks a known reason. V, J and clone size are taken as reported in that table, and D and trimming were inferred from the DNA itself. This sample gives about 220,000 clones in total; about 79% of them show up just once. The ten biggest clones cover 3% to 4% of the sample.

Clipping removes 4 bases from V and 9 bases from J, with 12 as the unmatched junction base count. Per the germline V gene, SGHVS is the CDR1 and FNYEAQ is the CDR2. The CDR3 runs 17 amino acids, cysteine and phenylalanine included. Just the 51-base CDR3 DNA is kept, in frame starting at base 1. In the case of this clone: The target of this receptor is not known. Base qualities are not provided; no much larger clone lies one nucleotide away.

In the prospective study, participants were about 18 to 90 years old, resided in about two dozen geographic areas of the United States, and were enrolled through a virtual design. To assign participants to cohorts, the prospective study relied on clinical history that participants themselves reported in a screening survey and a study questionnaire. ImmuneRACE Cohort 3 recovered participants were defined by two consecutive negative NP/OP PCR tests, healthcare professional clearance, or symptom resolution. In the prospective study, mobile phlebotomists collected whole blood, serum and a nasopharyngeal or oropharyngeal swab from each participant. Over a roughly 2-month period, participants in the prospective study had the option of providing additional blood draws and questionnaires. Before DNA extraction, blood samples from the prospective study were shipped at room temperature or frozen.

The origin of this receptor is a woman aged 55-70 years who had recovered from COVID-19. What was sequenced was PBMCs or T cells enriched from blood (not recorded which). The sequence links TRBV7-6 to TRBJ1-6; the junction holds 10 bases that match TRBD1. The CDR3 sequence is CASSSRTGGQGSSPLHF. The nucleotide sequence is TGTGCCAGCAGCTCTAGGACAGGGGGTCAAGGGAGTTCACCCCTCCACTTT.